This TCR beta chain came from a study of T cell changes during pregnancy in multiple sclerosis. CDR1 and CDR2 (germline): SGHTS, YDEGEE. V lost 8 bases to trimming and J lost 4 bases, with 19 bases between them. The CDR3 runs 15 residues. Only in-frame clones appear in the TCRdb table, and some are missing; sequencing was by immunoSEQ multiplex PCR. The sample carries approximately 40,000 clones, around 90% recorded once. Sequences were derived from CD4+ T cells from peripheral blood mononuclear cells, sampled in the second trimester of pregnancy. V and J are TRBV5-8 and TRBJ1-5; a possible D gene is TRBD1 (6 bases). The source is a female donor with multiple sclerosis, enrolled in a pregnancy study. The CDR3 reads CASAPSGTPNQPQHF. For the CDR3, the DNA is TGTGCCAGTGCACCCTCCGGGACACCTAATCAGCCCCAGCATTTT.